The 6 T cell receptor beta chains reported below all come from one sample, sequenced in a study of cytomegalovirus exposure and HLA in healthy donors (dated by TCRdb to between 2016 and 2019). Preparation of the library involved the immunoSEQ multiplex PCR assay. For the multiplex PCR, a mixture combining 60 forward primers for TCR Vbeta segments and 13 reverse primers for TCR Jbeta segments was used. This immuneACCESS table, as held by TCRdb, lists in-frame sequences with V and J called but not all clones. Of the missing ones, under half trace to an unresolved V gene in checked studies; the others have no known cause. Within this sample are over 200,000 clones, with roughly 82% of them counted one time only. Of the sample, 5% to 6.5% falls within the top ten clones. Sequencing input: PBMCs. The receptors were gathered from a woman in her thirties or forties in good health and CMV-seropositive.

This chain links TRBV30 with TRBJ1-2; no reliable D call. Trimming took 0 bases from V and 1 from J, leaving 15 bases between them. The CDR3 spans 16 residues. Germline assignment: CDR1 GTSNPN and CDR2 SVGIG (reference sequence). CDR3 protein: CAWSVGGHTLNYGYTF. The CDR3 nucleotides are TGTGCCTGGAGTGTTGGTGGGCACACACTTAACTATGGCTACACCTTC.

The chain couples TRBV5-6 to TRBJ1-3; D is unresolved. The CDR3 runs 14 residues. Germline V lookup: CDR1 SGHDT, CDR2 YYEEEE. Trimming took 0 bases from V and 0 from J, leaving 4 bases between them. This CDR3 is CASSLDGSGNTIYF. The DNA of the CDR3 is TGTGCCAGCAGCTTGGACGGCTCTGGAAACACCATATATTTT. Filled out from reference TRBV5-6 and TRBJ1-3, the complete variable domain reads DAGVTQSPTHLIKTRGQQVTLRCSPKSGHDTVSWYQQALGQGPQFIFQYYEEEERQRGNFPDRFSGHQFPNYSSELNVNALLLGDSALYLCASSLDGSGNTIYFGEGSWLTVV.

This clone was counted once. The chain is built from TRBV9 and TRBJ1-5; 7 bases are shared with TRBD1. Germline V lookup: CDR1 SGDLS, CDR2 YYNGEE. V trimming: 0 bases; J trimming: 0 bases; junction bases outside the gene matches: 3. The CDR3 runs 16 residues. The CDR3 is CASSVGDRDSNQPQHF. DNA for the CDR3: TGTGCCAGCAGCGTAGGAGACAGGGATAGCAATCAGCCCCAGCATTTT.

The chain recombines TRBV7-3 with TRBJ2-7; 9 nucleotides line up with TRBD1. CDR1 SGHTA and CDR2 FQGTGA come from the germline V gene. This CDR3 has 15 amino acids. Germline trimming cut 5 bases from V and 4 bases from J; bases unmatched to any gene: 9. The CDR3 DNA is TGTGCCAGCAGCCGTATACCGGGACAGGGATACGAGCAGTACTTC. Translation: CASSRIPGQGYEQYF.

The chain joins TRBV29-1 to TRBJ1-1; possible D gene TRBD1, 5 bases. This CDR3 has 13 amino acids. Trimming cost V 4 bases and J 4 bases, with 13 bases left between them. Germline CDR1 reads SQVTM; CDR2 reads ANQGSEA. The chain's CDR3 is CSVAARQITEAFF. The CDR3, as DNA: TGCAGCGTTGCAGCGAGACAGATCACTGAAGCTTTCTTT.

This chain links TRBV30 with TRBJ2-7; D ambiguous. This CDR3 comprises 12 residues. V was trimmed by 1 base and J by 6 bases, leaving 10 bases between them. Germline V gives CDR1 GTSNPN, CDR2 SVGIG (reference sequence). CDR3 protein: CAWSELRLEQYF. The CDR3 nucleotides are TGTGCCTGGAGTGAGTTGCGGCTCGAGCAGTACTTC.